These 9 T cell receptor beta chains were all obtained from the same sample, sequenced in a study of early T cells in non-severe SARS-CoV-2 infection. TCRdb itself ran the 5' RACE reads through MiXCR, one entry per CDR3 protein. This table holds over 75,000 distinct CDR3 sequences, around 13% found once. Sequenced: whole blood. The receptors were gathered from an adult who was a healthcare worker with PCR-confirmed SARS-CoV-2 infection or an uninfected control (not recorded which).

This clonotype was counted many times. The chain couples TRBV18 to TRBJ2-2, with 8 nucleotides matching TRBD1. V lost 4 bases and J lost 1; bases outside the gene matches: 11. Germline V gene sequence: CDR1 KGHSH, CDR2 LQKENI. The CDR3 length is 18 residues. DNA for the CDR3: TGTGCCAGCTCACTCGACACGACAGGGGCCCAGAACACCGGGGAGCTGTTTTTT. Protein product: CASSLDTTGAQNTGELFF. The full variable domain, its missing parts supplied by reference TRBV18 and TRBJ2-2, is NAGVMQNPRHLVRRRGQEARLRCSPMKGHSHVYWYRQLPEEGLKFMVYLQKENIIDESGMPKERFSAEFPKEGPSILRIQQVVRGDSAAYFCASSLDTTGAQNTGELFFGEGSRLTVL.

This clonotype was counted ten times or more. The rearrangement joins TRBV4-1 to TRBJ2-7, with TRBD1 as a possible D gene (6 bases). Between the trimmed V and J ends, which lost 1 base and 2 bases, there was a span of 15 bases. In germline, CDR1 is MGHRA, CDR2 YSYEKL. The CDR3 loop spans 16 amino acids. CDR3 DNA sequence: TGCGCCAGCAGCCAAGGCCAATCTGGGGGCCCCTACGAGCAGTACTTC. This encodes CASSQGQSGGPYEQYF.

This clonotype was detected ten times or more. The genes are TRBV20-1 and TRBJ2-7; maybe TRBD1 (5 bases). The germline V gene has CDR1 DFQATT and CDR2 SNEGSKA (reference sequence). CDR3 size: 12 residues. V lost 3 bases and J lost 7, with 13 bases in between. As DNA, the CDR3 is TGCAGTGCTAGGGTACCCCACAGGGAGCAGTACTTC. It is translated as CSARVPHREQYF.

The gene calls are TRBV20-1 and TRBJ2-6; perhaps TRBD1 as D (6 bases). This CDR3 is built from 14 residues. V shed 3 bases and J shed 8 bases, with 14 bases lying between them. CDR1 and CDR2 from the germline V gene are DFQATT and SNEGSKA (reference sequence). The CDR3 protein is CSARGDKPSNVLTF. Written as DNA, the CDR3 is TGCAGTGCTAGGGGGGACAAACCTTCCAACGTCCTGACTTTC.

This clonotype was seen many times. The rearrangement links TRBV5-1 to TRBJ1-2; D remains ambiguous. The germline V and J ends were trimmed by 0 bases and 8 bases, with 17 bases remaining between them. Germline V gene lookup returns CDR1 SGHRS and CDR2 YFSETQ. This CDR3 region has 15 residues. The CDR3, as DNA: TGCGCCAGCAGCTTGGAAATTACCCACCCAAGCGGCTACACCTTC. Its translation: CASSLEITHPSGYTF.

The V call is TRBV7-2, the J call TRBJ2-2; D unresolved. The CDR3 spans 16 residues. CDR1 and CDR2 from the germline V gene are SGHTA and FQGNSA. V was pared by 0 bases and J by 3 bases, with 11 bases between. The DNA of the CDR3 is TGTGCCAGCAGCTTAGCCGTAGGGCTGGACACCGGGGAGCTGTTTTTT. Amino acids: CASSLAVGLDTGELFF. The full variable domain, rest sourced from reference TRBV7-2 and TRBJ2-2, is GAGVSQSPSNKVTEKGKDVELRCDPISGHTALYWYRQSLGQGLEFLIYFQGNSAPDKSGLPSDRFSAERTGGSVSTLTIQRTQQEDSAVYLCASSLAVGLDTGELFFGEGSRLTVL.

The chain recombines TRBV2 with TRBJ1-5; maybe TRBD1 (6 bases). Germline V gives CDR1 SNHLY, CDR2 FYNNEI. CDR3 length equals 14 residues. Trimming took 6 bases from V and 0 from J, leaving 9 bases between them. DNA for the CDR3: TGTGCCAGCAGGGGGGCTTCTAGCAATCAGCCCCAGCATTTT. Protein sequence: CASRGASSNQPQHF.

This chain uses TRBV24-1 with TRBJ1-1; 7 nucleotides match TRBD1. CDR3 size: 12 residues. The germline V gene has CDR1 KGHDR and CDR2 SFDVKD. The J segment lost 7 bases and the V segment lost 9 bases, leaving 7 bases of the junction unmatched. The CDR3 bases are TGTGCCACCGCGACAGGGTGGGGTGAAGCTTTCTTT. This translates into CATATGWGEAFF.

This rearrangement joins TRBV19 to TRBJ2-2; the D gene is possibly TRBD1 (5 bases). Germline CDR1 is LNHDA and CDR2 is SQIVND (reference sequence). V lost 5 bases to trimming and J lost 0 bases, with 13 bases between them. The CDR3 is 16 amino acids. CDR3 bases: TGTGCCAGTAGTCCCCCCCGGACAACGAACACCGGGGAGCTGTTTTTT. This sequence encodes CASSPPRTTNTGELFF.